The 32 T cell receptor beta chains presented below share a single source sample, sequenced in a study of cytomegalovirus exposure and HLA in healthy donors. Both 60 Vbeta primers and 13 Jbeta primers went into the PCR. Here immunoSEQ multiplex PCR was the method, and the copy in TCRdb shows in-frame clones only, minus some. This sample contains over 75,000 clones. Sequenced input: PBMCs. The receptors come from a man in his forties or fifties in good health and CMV-seronegative.

With regard to this clone: This CDR3 is also generated by other DNA sequences in the sample. The chain links TRBV30 to TRBJ1-6, with TRBD1 matching over 12 bases. From germline, CDR1 is GTSNPN and CDR2 SVGIG (reference sequence). The trim removed 4 bases at V and 10 bases at J, leaving 2 bases unmatched. The CDR3 extends over 13 amino acids. The CDR3 DNA reads TGTGCCTGGAAGGGACAGGGGGCCTCACCCCTCCACTTT. This gives the protein CAWKGQGASPLHF.

The chain joins TRBV2 to TRBJ1-2; possibly TRBD1 for D (5 bases). The CDR3 extends over 14 amino acids. The germline V gene encodes CDR1 SNHLY and CDR2 FYNNEI. Trimming removed 2 bases from V and 3 bases from J, with 10 bases in between. The CDR3, as DNA: TGTGCCAGCAGTGAACAGGGCCCACACTATGGCTACACCTTC. Its translation is CASSEQGPHYGYTF.

The rearrangement joins TRBV5-1 to TRBJ1-1; D is perhaps TRBD1 (6 bases). Germline CDR1 SGHRS, CDR2 YFSETQ. Trimming took 2 bases from V and 3 from J, leaving 11 bases between them. This CDR3 region has 14 residues. The CDR3 nucleotides read TGCGCCAGCAGCTTCAGGGGAGGGGACACTGAAGCTTTCTTT. It is translated as CASSFRGGDTEAFF. Drawing the rest from reference TRBV5-1 and TRBJ1-1, the complete variable domain is KAGVTQTPRYLIKTRGQQVTLSCSPISGHRSVSWYQQTPGQGLQFLFEYFSETQRNKGNFPGRFSGRQFSNSRSEMNVSTLELGDSALYLCASSFRGGDTEAFFGQGTRLTVV.

V gene TRBV11-2 combines with J gene TRBJ1-2; possibly TRBD1 for D (6 bases). V was shortened by 4 bases and J by 6 bases, with 21 bases between the two germline ends. This CDR3 spans 16 amino acids. Germline CDR1 and CDR2: SGHAT and FQNNGV. The CDR3 sequence: CASSSIRTDPTNGYTF. For the CDR3, the DNA is TGTGCCAGCAGCTCGATAAGGACAGATCCGACCAATGGCTACACCTTC.

This sequence joins TRBV19 and TRBJ1-6; D ambiguous. The V gene lost 3 bases and the J gene lost 0 bases, with 9 bases spanning the gap. The CDR3 is 16 residues long. Germline CDR1 and CDR2: LNHDA and SQIVND (reference sequence). This CDR3 is CASSILLSSYNSPLHF. CDR3 nucleotides: TGTGCCAGTAGTATCCTCCTAAGCTCCTATAATTCACCCCTCCACTTT.

V and J are TRBV9 and TRBJ2-2, with D possibly TRBD1 on 6 matching bases. V dropped 0 bases and J dropped 1 base, with 13 bases sitting between them. This CDR3 region has 17 residues. Germline values: CDR1 SGDLS, CDR2 YYNGEE. In DNA, the CDR3 is TGTGCCAGCAGCGTAGCTCTGACAGGACGGAACACCGGGGAGCTGTTTTTT. Amino acid sequence: CASSVALTGRNTGELFF.

The V call is TRBV18, the J call TRBJ1-2; a weak D match, TRBD1 (6 bases). The CDR3 consists of 14 residues. The germline V gene has CDR1 KGHSH and CDR2 LQKENI. With 3 bases removed from V and 2 bases from J, the gap between germline ends came to 10 bases. The CDR3 sequence: CASSPRTENYGYTF. CDR3 in DNA: TGTGCCAGCTCACCTCGGACAGAAAACTATGGCTACACCTTC.

This chain connects TRBV6-1 to TRBJ1-4; 9 bases match TRBD1. The germline V gene encodes CDR1 MNHNS and CDR2 SASEGT. V lost 6 bases, J lost 7 bases, and 6 bases stayed unmatched. This CDR3 has 14 amino acids. DNA of the CDR3: TGTGCCAGCAGGGAACAGGGGGCGCGTGAAAAACTGTTTTTT. This translates into CASREQGAREKLFF.

This chain joins TRBV19 and TRBJ2-2, with 7 bases aligning to TRBD2. CDR3 size: 16 residues. CDR1 LNHDA and CDR2 SQIVND come from the germline V gene (reference sequence). Trimming removed 3 bases from V and 8 bases from J; junction bases left unmatched: 12. The CDR3 nucleotides are TGTGCCAGTAGTATGGGTAGCGGGTGGTTAACGGGGGAGCTGTTTTTT. Translation: CASSMGSGWLTGELFF.

V gene TRBV28 combines with J gene TRBJ1-4, with TRBD1 identical over 7 bases. V lost 10 bases to trimming and J lost 5 bases; unmatched junction nucleotides: 4. This CDR3 has 12 amino acids. Germline V gene lookup returns CDR1 MDHEN and CDR2 SYDVKM. In DNA form, the CDR3 reads TGTGCCACGAGGGGACAGAATGAAAAACTGTTTTTT. As protein: CATRGQNEKLFF. The full variable domain, rest sourced from reference TRBV28 and TRBJ1-4, is DVKVTQSSRYLVKRTGEKVFLECVQDMDHENMFWYRQDPGLGLRLIYFSYDVKMKEKGDIPEGYSVSREKKERFSLILESASTNQTSMYLCATRGQNEKLFFGSGTQLSVL.

This sequence joins TRBV2 and TRBJ2-1; 7 nucleotides align to TRBD2. From germline, CDR1 is SNHLY and CDR2 FYNNEI. With 8 bases clipped from V and 4 bases from J, the junction kept 5 bases outside the gene matches. This CDR3 comprises 13 residues. CDR3 amino acids: CASWRGGYNEQFF. CDR3 in DNA: TGTGCCAGCTGGCGCGGGGGTTACAATGAGCAGTTCTTC.

V usage is TRBV4-3 and J usage is TRBJ1-1; D not resolved. The CDR3 totals 14 residues. The V gene's germline CDR1 is LGHNA and CDR2 YSLEER. V dropped 0 bases and J dropped 8 bases, with 13 bases sitting between them. The CDR3 DNA sequence: TGCGCCAGCAGCCAAGATGTTGCGGGGAGAGAAGCTTTCTTT. Protein: CASSQDVAGREAFF.

This chain uses TRBV7-8 with TRBJ2-7, with D perhaps TRBD1 (6 bases). The CDR3 extends over 14 amino acids. V was clipped by 3 bases and J by 3 bases, with 12 bases between them. CDR1 SGHVS and CDR2 FQNEAQ come from the germline V gene. CDR3 sequence reads: CASSFDRSFYEQYF. The CDR3 DNA reads TGTGCCAGCAGCTTTGACAGGTCTTTCTACGAGCAGTACTTC. Variable domain in full (rest from reference TRBV7-8 and TRBJ2-7): GAGVSQSPRYKVAKRGQDVALRCDPISGHVSLFWYQQALGQGPEFLTYFQNEAQLDKSGLPSDRFFAERPEGSVSTLKIQRTQQEDSAVYLCASSFDRSFYEQYFGPGTRLTVT.

This chain connects TRBV5-1 to TRBJ2-7; TRBD1 agrees at 8 bases. The V segment lost 0 bases and the J segment 2 bases; nucleotides outside the gene matches: 4. Germline CDR1 reads SGHRS; CDR2 reads YFSETQ. CDR3 length: 15 residues. CDR3 DNA: TGCGCCAGCAGCTTGGGTTCGGGACAGGCCTACGAGCAGTACTTC. This encodes CASSLGSGQAYEQYF. The full variable domain, with the rest looked up from reference TRBV5-1 and TRBJ2-7, is KAGVTQTPRYLIKTRGQQVTLSCSPISGHRSVSWYQQTPGQGLQFLFEYFSETQRNKGNFPGRFSGRQFSNSRSEMNVSTLELGDSALYLCASSLGSGQAYEQYFGPGTRLTVT.

The chain has TRBV9 and TRBJ2-1; TRBD2 aligns across 7 bases. Germline V gene data show CDR1 as SGDLS and CDR2 as YYNGEE. The V gene end was trimmed by 0 bases and the J gene end by 6 bases; junction bases not matched to a gene: 0. The CDR3 extends over 13 amino acids. The CDR3 protein is CASSVGGGNEQFF. The CDR3 bases are TGTGCCAGCAGCGTAGGGGGGGGCAATGAGCAGTTCTTC.

The chain employs TRBV18 and TRBJ1-5; TRBD1 matches 9 bases. V shed 5 bases and J 11 bases; nucleotides not matched to a gene: 10. This CDR3 is built from 14 residues. Germline CDR1 KGHSH, CDR2 LQKENI. The CDR3 reads CASSAGQGQGAQHF. CDR3 in DNA: TGTGCCAGCTCAGCCGGACAGGGGCAGGGGGCCCAGCATTTT.

The gene calls are TRBV11-2 and TRBJ1-5; possible D gene TRBD1, 5 bases. Per the germline V gene, CDR1 is SGHAT and CDR2 is FQNNGV. This CDR3 has 13 residues. V gave up 1 base and J gave up 5 bases, with 6 bases separating them. The CDR3 protein is CASSLVRDQPQHF. CDR3 DNA sequence: TGTGCCAGCAGCTTAGTCAGGGATCAGCCCCAGCATTTT.

The rearrangement links TRBV5-1 to TRBJ1-3; no clear D gene. CDR1 and CDR2 (germline): SGHRS, YFSETQ. The CDR3 sequence is 15 residues long. Trimming stripped 2 bases from V and 0 bases from J, with 9 bases between. The CDR3 DNA reads as TGCGCCAGCAGCTTTGCTTTCGGCTCTGGAAACACCATATATTTT. Amino acids: CASSFAFGSGNTIYF.

This chain joins TRBV9 and TRBJ2-3, with D tentatively TRBD1 (6 bases). The CDR3 runs to 14 residues. From germline, CDR1 is SGDLS and CDR2 YYNGEE. V shed 6 bases and J shed 0 bases, with 11 bases lying between them. CDR3 protein: CASNPGGSTDTQYF. The CDR3 region has the DNA TGTGCCAGCAATCCTGGGGGCAGCACAGATACGCAGTATTTT.

The V call is TRBV28, the J call TRBJ1-2, with TRBD1 identical over 9 bases. Germline trimming cut 8 bases from V and 5 bases from J; bases unmatched to any gene: 9. The CDR3 is 14 amino acids. Per the germline V gene, CDR1 is MDHEN and CDR2 is SYDVKM. CDR3 residues: CASGTGQGGYGYTF. CDR3 bases: TGTGCCAGCGGAACGGGACAGGGTGGGTATGGCTACACCTTC.

The rearrangement joins TRBV6-6 to TRBJ1-1; no clear D gene. The CDR3 is 13 residues long. V was pared by 10 bases and J by 0 bases, with 12 bases between. Germline-derived CDR1 and CDR2 are MNHNY and SVGAGI (reference sequence). This CDR3 is CATMGPMNTEAFF. DNA of the CDR3: TGTGCCACCATGGGCCCGATGAACACTGAAGCTTTCTTT.

The rearrangement uses TRBV4-1 and TRBJ2-7, with 10 bases matching TRBD1. J was trimmed by 9 bases and V by 2 bases; bases with no gene match: 10. Germline V lookup: CDR1 MGHRA, CDR2 YSYEKL. There are 15 residues in the CDR3. The DNA of the CDR3 is TGCGCCAGCAGCCAACCTTCTGAGGGACAGGGGCGGCAGTACTTC. Its protein product is CASSQPSEGQGRQYF.

V gene TRBV5-1 combines with J gene TRBJ1-2; D remains unclear. Germline V CDR1 and CDR2: SGHRS, YFSETQ. CDR3 length equals 14 residues. V lost 0 bases and J 6 bases, leaving 12 bases between the germline ends. CDR3 DNA sequence: TGCGCCAGCAGCTTGGGCCAGTTAGCGGATGGCTACACCTTC. It specifies CASSLGQLADGYTF.

V and J are TRBV5-1 and TRBJ1-3; D possibly corresponds to TRBD1 (6 bases). The CDR3 contains 14 residues. The germline V and J ends were trimmed by 0 bases and 3 bases, with 7 bases remaining between them. Germline CDR1 SGHRS, CDR2 YFSETQ. The CDR3 bases are TGCGCCAGCAGCTTGGCAGGGGTTGGAAACACCATATATTTT. As protein: CASSLAGVGNTIYF.

The chain carries TRBV12-1 and TRBJ1-4; no DNA check was done on the table's D call, TRBD1. TRBV12-1 is labeled a pseudogene. This CDR3 is built from 17 residues. DNA for the CDR3: TGTGCCAGCAGCTTGACAGGAGACCACGGAGTGGGTGAAAAACTGTTTTTT. Its protein is CASSLTGDHGVGEKLFF.

V usage is TRBV4-1 and J usage is TRBJ1-6; 10 nucleotides agree with TRBD1. Germline CDR1 is MGHRA and CDR2 is YSYEKL. V was pared by 4 bases and J by 9 bases, with 6 bases of the junction left unmatched. There are 15 residues in the CDR3. Here the CDR3 DNA reads TGCGCCAGCAGCCCTTGGACAGGGGGGGCTTCACCCCTCCACTTT. Its translation: CASSPWTGGASPLHF.

The chain joins TRBV5-4 to TRBJ2-3, with 8 nucleotides matching TRBD2. The CDR3 covers 16 residues. V shed 1 base and J 1 base; nucleotides not matched to a gene: 5. Germline-derived CDR1 and CDR2 are SGHNT and YYREEE (reference sequence). CDR3 bases: TGTGCCAGCAGCTTGCGTGTTAGCGGGGGCACAGATACGCAGTATTTT. Translating it yields CASSLRVSGGTDTQYF.

CDR3 residues: CASTPPLADNEQFF. As DNA, the CDR3 is TGTGCCAGTACACCCCCACTAGCCGACAATGAGCAGTTCTTC. The genes are TRBV6-6 and TRBJ2-1; tentative D call: TRBD2 (6 bases). The CDR3 runs 14 residues. Trimming pared 9 bases from V and 5 bases from J, leaving 17 bases between. Germline V CDR1 and CDR2: MNHNY, SVGAGI (reference sequence).

This rearrangement joins TRBV7-9 to TRBJ1-5, with 10 bases fitting TRBD1. V shed 3 bases, J shed 4 bases, and the junction held 3 bases outside the gene matches. CDR1 is SEHNR, CDR2 FQNEAQ, per germline (reference sequence). The CDR3 sequence is 15 residues long. The DNA of the CDR3 is TGTGCCAGCAGCTTTGGGACAGGGGTAAATCAGCCCCAGCATTTT. Residues: CASSFGTGVNQPQHF.

The chain is built from TRBV27 and TRBJ2-3; the D gene is possibly TRBD1 (5 bases). V was cut by 8 bases and J by 5 bases, with 20 bases left in between. CDR1 MNHEY and CDR2 SMNVEV come from the germline V gene (reference sequence). The CDR3 has 15 amino acids. For the CDR3, the DNA is TGTGCCAGCTCCTCCCCTCCAGGGTACCAAGATACGCAGTATTTT. Protein sequence: CASSSPPGYQDTQYF.

J is TRBJ1-1 and V is TRBV6-5; TRBD1 matches at 8 bases. The trim removed 2 bases at V and 6 bases at J, leaving 5 bases unmatched. Germline CDR1 reads MNHEY; CDR2 reads SVGAGI. This CDR3 spans 14 amino acids. CDR3 in amino acids: CASSYIDRGAEAFF. CDR3 DNA sequence: TGTGCCAGCAGTTACATCGACAGGGGAGCTGAAGCTTTCTTT.

In regard to this clone: One junction end disagrees with the germline gene, perhaps due to a read error. The CDR3: CASSPGGGGKLFF. CDR3 bases: TGTGCTAGCAGCCCCGGGGGTGGGGGAAAACTGTTTTTT. The genes are TRBV7-7 and TRBJ1-4, with a tentative D call TRBD1 (5 bases). Germline V gene sequence: CDR1 SSHAT, CDR2 FNYEAQ (reference sequence). The CDR3 contains 13 residues.